The entry that follows covers one T cell receptor (beta chain) sequence. This receptor's antigen is unknown. Base qualities are not at hand, and no much larger clone is one base apart. Explained via the paper, the time point label denotes: cells obtained before transplantation from donor or recipient. CD3+CD4+ and CD3+CD8+ populations were FACS-sorted from unstimulated pre-transplant donor and recipient cells taken from spleen or lymph nodes. To prepare the library, the immunoSEQ multiplex PCR assay was applied. For most patients, genomic DNA was isolated with the Qiagen DNeasy Blood and Tissue Kit and sent frozen to Adaptive Biotechnologies for TCR sequencing. For most patients, high-throughput TCR-beta CDR3 sequencing of genomic DNA was performed by Adaptive Biotechnologies. In the authors' own workflow: Adaptive's ImmunoSEQ software was the source of the TCR sequencing data for roughly 19 patients, while three other patients were processed with MiXCR and VDJtools. To correct CD4 versus CD8 sorting errors, sequences present in both subsets at a frequency ratio below 5:1 were removed. CDR3 nucleotide sequences shared between donor and recipient were removed because their origin could not be assigned. At least 2-fold expansion over unstimulated cells and a minimum CFSE-low frequency of 0.002% (template counts) or 0.001% (read counts) were required for clones to be classified as alloreactive. Mappable clones were those detected in sequenced pre-transplant spleen, lymph node, or MLR CFSE-low populations of the donor or recipient. The cumulative frequency of alloreactive clones was calculated as a percentage of all sequences, weighted by copy number. Sourced from immuneACCESS, this table was stored by TCRdb with only in-frame sequences that have V and J called. A share of the clones is absent; for the studies checked, an unresolved V gene accounts for under half, and the remainder has no known explanation. D and trimming come from the DNA, and the V and J calls and clone size come from that table. The sample data list 85,000 to 90,000 clones, and roughly nine tenths of these were observed just once. The biggest ten clones account for 0.095% to 0.11% of the sample.

From cysteine to phenylalanine, the CDR3 is 15 amino acids long. Of all the DNA, just the CDR3 is kept, 45 bases in frame from base 1. Trimming removed 5 bases from V and 0 bases from J, leaving 12 bases between the germline ends. The germline V gene (reference sequence) yields MNHEY for CDR1 and SMNVEV for CDR2. This sample is part of a study of graft-versus-host responses after intestinal transplantation (TCRdb year 2021). Context from the whole study: The transplants that recipients received were multivisceral, liver-intestinal, or isolated intestinal. Anti-thymocyte globulin induction was given to all recipients, followed by maintenance tacrolimus and steroids for two to three years. A peak of at least 4% donor T cells among recipient peripheral blood mononuclear cells was the definition used for donor T cell macrochimerism. Instead of going to the commercial service, samples from a few later patients were sequenced in-house on an Illumina MiSeq and processed with MiXCR. Alloreactive clones were identified by sequencing pre-transplant mixed lymphocyte reaction products and comparing these products with unstimulated pre-transplant donor and recipient T cells. The cohort enrolled approximately 24 intestinal transplant recipients, one of whom was a retransplant, and a few patients without pretransplant specimens were excluded. Bulk TCR-beta CDR3 sequencing was used to track graft-versus-host and host-versus-graft alloreactive T cell clones in the graft, circulation and bone marrow after intestinal transplantation. Results and caveats for the whole study, not just this receptor: High GvH to HvG T cell clonal ratios were observed in the allografts of patients with donor T cell macrochimerism. GvH clones were detected in recipient bone marrow, and some appeared earlier in ileal mucosa or blood, consistent with an intestinal mucosal origin. Early after transplant, declines in HvG clones were associated with peak levels of circulating GvH clones. The conclusions were limited by the relatively low number and heterogeneity of the intestinal transplant patients.

The sequence derives from a human donor who received an intestinal transplant. Sample: unstimulated CD4+ T cells sorted from spleen or lymph node cells, taken before intestinal transplant. Rearrangement joined TRBV27 to TRBJ2-3; the D gene remains uncertain. The CDR3 loop reads CASSKTKPSTDTQYF. The DNA is as follows: TGTGCCAGCAGTAAGACAAAACCTAGCACAGATACGCAGTATTTT.